These T cell receptor beta chains were read from a single sample in a study of metastatic and nonmetastatic thyroid tumors. TCRdb re-analyzed the PCR reads through MiXCR. The sample includes around 30,000 clones, approximately 16% seen only once; the top ten take around 4.4%. Sequencing used blood. These receptors all come from a female donor with papillary thyroid cancer or a benign thyroid nodule (not recorded which). Some clones in this sample may be carry-over from other donors' samples. CDR3s include the opening cysteine and the closing phenylalanine or tryptophan. Fields, in order: CDR3 DNA, CDR3 protein, V gene, clone size, J gene, D gene. A D gene is named only where the DNA matches it firmly. The size field is filled for only some rows; it gives once, few, many or a size class.

CDR3 DNA: TGTGCCAGCAGCCGAGGGACTAGCGGGAGTTCGGAGACCCAGTACTTC; CDR3 protein: CASSRGTSGSSETQYF; V gene: TRBV3-1; clone size: many; J gene: TRBJ2-5; D gene: TRBD2
CDR3 DNA: TGCGCCAGCAGCCAGGGTATAGCGGGAGTCACCTACAATGAGCAGTTCTTC; CDR3 protein: CASSQGIAGVTYNEQFF; V gene: TRBV4-1; clone size: many; J gene: TRBJ2-1; D gene: TRBD2
CDR3 DNA: TGTGCCAGCAGTTCCGGGACTAGCGAGGTCGATGAGCAGTTCTTC; CDR3 protein: CASSSGTSEVDEQFF; V gene: TRBV28; clone size: -; J gene: TRBJ2-1; D gene: TRBD2
CDR3 DNA: TGCAGTGCATTACAGGGGCTGAACACTGAAGCTTTCTTT; CDR3 protein: CSALQGLNTEAFF; V gene: TRBV20-1; clone size: many; J gene: TRBJ1-1; D gene: TRBD1
CDR3 DNA: TGTGCCAGCAGTTACGCGCGGGGCACCTACTACGAGCAGTACTTC; CDR3 protein: CASSYARGTYYEQYF; V gene: TRBV6-5; clone size: medium-sized; J gene: TRBJ2-7; D gene: -
CDR3 DNA: TGTGCCAGCAGGGGAGGTATATATAATTCACCCCTCCACTTT; CDR3 protein: CASRGGIYNSPLHF; V gene: TRBV6-1; clone size: -; J gene: TRBJ1-6; D gene: -
CDR3 DNA: TGCGCCAGCAGCCAAGACAGGAGCGGAAACACCATATATTTT; CDR3 protein: CASSQDRSGNTIYF; V gene: TRBV4-1; clone size: many; J gene: TRBJ1-3; D gene: -
CDR3 DNA: TGCAGTGCTAAGATAGCGGGCCTAAACACCGGGGAGCTGTTTTTT; CDR3 protein: CSAKIAGLNTGELFF; V gene: TRBV20-1; clone size: medium-sized; J gene: TRBJ2-2; D gene: TRBD2
CDR3 DNA: TGTGCCAGCAGACGCCTATCAGGGAAAGACTATGGCTACACCTTC; CDR3 protein: CASRRLSGKDYGYTF; V gene: TRBV6-2/TRBV6-3; clone size: -; J gene: TRBJ1-2; D gene: -
CDR3 DNA: TGTGCCAGCAGTTCAGAGTCTAGCGTGGTTGCGGGCACCGGGGAGCTGTTTTTT; CDR3 protein: CASSSESSVVAGTGELFF; V gene: TRBV27; clone size: few; J gene: TRBJ2-2; D gene: -
CDR3 DNA: TGTGCCAGCCGATCGGGTAGCGGGAGGAACAATGAGCAGTTCTTC; CDR3 protein: CASRSGSGRNNEQFF; V gene: TRBV28; clone size: -; J gene: TRBJ2-1; D gene: TRBD2
CDR3 DNA: TGTGCCAGCAGCGAACAGGGCCGTCCAAATCAGCCCCAGCATTTT; CDR3 protein: CASSEQGRPNQPQHF; V gene: TRBV5-6; clone size: many; J gene: TRBJ1-5; D gene: -
CDR3 DNA: TGTGCCATCAGTGAGCCCGGGGGCCCTAACACCGGGGAGCTGTTTTTT; CDR3 protein: CAISEPGGPNTGELFF; V gene: TRBV10-3; clone size: many; J gene: TRBJ2-2; D gene: -
CDR3 DNA: TGCAGCGCAAGACAGAACCCTATGAACACCGGGGAGCTGTTTTTT; CDR3 protein: CSARQNPMNTGELFF; V gene: TRBV29-1; clone size: many; J gene: TRBJ2-2; D gene: -
CDR3 DNA: TGTGCCAGCAGCGTAGACGCTACTAGCACAGATACGCAGTATTTT; CDR3 protein: CASSVDATSTDTQYF; V gene: TRBV9; clone size: many; J gene: TRBJ2-3; D gene: -
CDR3 DNA: TGTGCCAGCAGAACCTTCCCACTACCCCTCCACTTT; CDR3 protein: CASRTFPLPLHF; V gene: TRBV28; clone size: medium-sized; J gene: TRBJ1-6; D gene: -
CDR3 DNA: TGTGCCAGCAAGAGGACAGACGGATCCTACGAGCAGTACTTC; CDR3 protein: CASKRTDGSYEQYF; V gene: TRBV2; clone size: many; J gene: TRBJ2-7; D gene: -
CDR3 DNA: TGTGCCAGCTCAGACGGGGGACGCGGACCAACTGGAAACACCATATATTTT; CDR3 protein: CASSDGGRGPTGNTIYF; V gene: TRBV18; clone size: many; J gene: TRBJ1-3; D gene: -
CDR3 DNA: TGCAGTGCTGCCGGGACAGAGAACACCGGGGAGCTGTTTTTT; CDR3 protein: CSAAGTENTGELFF; V gene: TRBV20-1; clone size: -; J gene: TRBJ2-2; D gene: TRBD1
CDR3 DNA: TGCAGCGTTGAAGATCCGGGACAGGGGTACTTC; CDR3 protein: CSVEDPGQGYF; V gene: TRBV29-1; clone size: many; J gene: TRBJ1-2; D gene: TRBD1
CDR3 DNA: TGTGCCAGCAGTCCCAACAGGGACAGTAGGACTGAAGCTTTCTTT; CDR3 protein: CASSPNRDSRTEAFF; V gene: TRBV12-3/TRBV12-4; clone size: -; J gene: TRBJ1-1; D gene: TRBD1
CDR3 DNA: TGTGCCAGCAGGGGAGCGGGAGGATCGACCGGGGAGCTGTTTTTT; CDR3 protein: CASRGAGGSTGELFF; V gene: TRBV2; clone size: many; J gene: TRBJ2-2; D gene: TRBD2
CDR3 DNA: TGTGCCAGTCTTCTGTTAGGGCGGATGGACACAGATACGCAGTATTTT; CDR3 protein: CASLLLGRMDTDTQYF; V gene: TRBV27; clone size: many; J gene: TRBJ2-3; D gene: -
CDR3 DNA: TGTGCCAGCAGTGGATCAGGGAACTATGGCTACACCTTC; CDR3 protein: CASSGSGNYGYTF; V gene: TRBV25-1; clone size: many; J gene: TRBJ1-2; D gene: -
CDR3 DNA: TGTGCCAGCAGCTTAGGAGAGGGTACGCAGTATTTT; CDR3 protein: CASSLGEGTQYF; V gene: TRBV7-7; clone size: many; J gene: TRBJ2-3; D gene: -
CDR3 DNA: TGTGCCAGCAGCCCCGGGGCCTATAATAATTCACCCCTCCACTTT; CDR3 protein: CASSPGAYNNSPLHF; V gene: TRBV7-6; clone size: many; J gene: TRBJ1-6; D gene: -
CDR3 DNA: TGTGCCAGCAGCCCTACTAGCGGGAGGTCCTACGAGCAGTACTTC; CDR3 protein: CASSPTSGRSYEQYF; V gene: TRBV12-3/TRBV12-4; clone size: medium-sized; J gene: TRBJ2-7; D gene: TRBD2
CDR3 DNA: TGTGCCAGCAGTCAAAACCACCCCAGACATGGGAGCTCCTACGAGCAGTACTTC; CDR3 protein: CASSQNHPRHGSSYEQYF; V gene: TRBV3-1; clone size: -; J gene: TRBJ2-7; D gene: -
CDR3 DNA: TGTGCCAGCAGTTACTCGAAGTACAATGAGCAGTTCTTC; CDR3 protein: CASSYSKYNEQFF; V gene: TRBV6-5; clone size: many; J gene: TRBJ2-1; D gene: -
CDR3 DNA: TGTGCCACCAGTGATCTGACTAGCGGGAGTCTTGGCGATCAGTTCTTC; CDR3 protein: CATSDLTSGSLGDQFF; V gene: TRBV24-1; clone size: -; J gene: TRBJ2-1; D gene: TRBD2
CDR3 DNA: TGTGCCAGCAGTTATGAGGGTGGACTAGCGGAACAGTGGACAGATACGCAGTATTTT; CDR3 protein: CASSYEGGLAEQWTDTQYF; V gene: TRBV6-2/TRBV6-3; clone size: many; J gene: TRBJ2-3; D gene: TRBD2
CDR3 DNA: TGTGCCAGCAAGTGGGGCGGTAATGAAAAACTGTTTTTT; CDR3 protein: CASKWGGNEKLFF; V gene: TRBV12-3/TRBV12-4; clone size: medium-sized; J gene: TRBJ1-4; D gene: -
CDR3 DNA: TGTGCCAGCAGCTCTGGGACTAGCGGGGACCAAGAGACCCAGTACTTC; CDR3 protein: CASSSGTSGDQETQYF; V gene: TRBV6-1; clone size: many; J gene: TRBJ2-5; D gene: TRBD2
CDR3 DNA: TGTGCCAGCAGCTGGGGACGGGTCCTAGCGGGAGTAGTAGATACCCAGTACTTC; CDR3 protein: CASSWGRVLAGVVDTQYF; V gene: TRBV5-5; clone size: -; J gene: TRBJ2-5; D gene: TRBD2
CDR3 DNA: TGTGCCAGCAGCCCAGGACAGGGGCGCACTGAAGCTTTCTTT; CDR3 protein: CASSPGQGRTEAFF; V gene: TRBV6-1; clone size: few; J gene: TRBJ1-1; D gene: TRBD1
CDR3 DNA: TGCGCCAGCAGCAGGGTGGTCGGCTACAATGAGCAGTTCTTC; CDR3 protein: CASSRVVGYNEQFF; V gene: TRBV5-1; clone size: -; J gene: TRBJ2-1; D gene: -
CDR3 DNA: TGTGCCAGCAGTTACCGGACAGGGGGCCAGGATGGCTACACCTTC; CDR3 protein: CASSYRTGGQDGYTF; V gene: TRBV6-5; clone size: many; J gene: TRBJ1-2; D gene: TRBD1
CDR3 DNA: TGTGCCAGCAGTTTATTTGGTAGCGGGAGGACCAATGAGCAGTTCTTC; CDR3 protein: CASSLFGSGRTNEQFF; V gene: TRBV28; clone size: -; J gene: TRBJ2-1; D gene: TRBD2
CDR3 DNA: TGTGCCAGCAGTAGACCCGGGACAGCTAATGAAAAACTGTTTTTT; CDR3 protein: CASSRPGTANEKLFF; V gene: TRBV9; clone size: many; J gene: TRBJ1-4; D gene: TRBD1
CDR3 DNA: TGTGCCAGCAGCTCGGCGGTAGGTCCCTACAATGAGCAGTTCTTC; CDR3 protein: CASSSAVGPYNEQFF; V gene: TRBV7-8; clone size: -; J gene: TRBJ2-1; D gene: -
CDR3 DNA: TGCAGTGCTAGGGCCCCTAGCGGGAGATTGACCGGGGAGCTGTTTTTT; CDR3 protein: CSARAPSGRLTGELFF; V gene: TRBV20-1; clone size: medium-sized; J gene: TRBJ2-2; D gene: TRBD2
CDR3 DNA: TGTGCCAGCAGTTCTAGGACACAGGGGCTCGGAGCTTTCTTT; CDR3 protein: CASSSRTQGLGAFF; V gene: TRBV6-5; clone size: many; J gene: TRBJ1-1; D gene: TRBD1
CDR3 DNA: TGTGCCAGCACAGTCAATAATCAGCCCCAGCATTTT; CDR3 protein: CASTVNNQPQHF; V gene: TRBV28; clone size: many; J gene: TRBJ1-5; D gene: -
CDR3 DNA: TGTGCCAGCTGGAGGGACACCCCGAGCTCCTACAATGAGCAGTTCTTC; CDR3 protein: CASWRDTPSSYNEQFF; V gene: TRBV2; clone size: many; J gene: TRBJ2-1; D gene: -
CDR3 DNA: TGTGCCAGCAGCGCGGGACGGACCGCTAACTATGGCTACACCTTC; CDR3 protein: CASSAGRTANYGYTF; V gene: TRBV9; clone size: many; J gene: TRBJ1-2; D gene: -
CDR3 DNA: TGTGCCAGCAGGTTAGGCACTAATTCACCCCTCCACTTT; CDR3 protein: CASRLGTNSPLHF; V gene: TRBV25-1; clone size: few; J gene: TRBJ1-6; D gene: -
CDR3 DNA: TGCGCCAGCAGCCAGACAGGGAGCGCGGGGACACAGTACTTC; CDR3 protein: CASSQTGSAGTQYF; V gene: TRBV4-1; clone size: -; J gene: TRBJ2-5; D gene: -
CDR3 DNA: TGTGCCAGCAGCCCCCGGGACTCCTCCTACAATGAGCAGTTCTTC; CDR3 protein: CASSPRDSSYNEQFF; V gene: TRBV6-1; clone size: many; J gene: TRBJ2-1; D gene: -
CDR3 DNA: TGTGCCAGCAGTTTACAGGGGGCGTCTCGGTCCAACGTCCTGACTTTC; CDR3 protein: CASSLQGASRSNVLTF; V gene: TRBV12-3/TRBV12-4; clone size: -; J gene: TRBJ2-6; D gene: TRBD1
CDR3 DNA: TGTGCCAGCCGATCAATCTCCAGGGGGCGGCCAGATGGAGGGGATGACGAGACCCAGTACTTC; CDR3 protein: CASRSISRGRPDGGDDETQYF; V gene: TRBV28; clone size: -; J gene: TRBJ2-5; D gene: TRBD1
CDR3 DNA: TGTGCCTGGAGGCCGGCCGGGCCCTCCTACGAGCAGTACTTC; CDR3 protein: CAWRPAGPSYEQYF; V gene: TRBV30; clone size: -; J gene: TRBJ2-7; D gene: -
CDR3 DNA: TGTGCCAGCAGCTTAGGGACTAGCGGGAGGGTTGAGCAGTTCTTC; CDR3 protein: CASSLGTSGRVEQFF; V gene: TRBV7-9; clone size: many; J gene: TRBJ2-1; D gene: TRBD2
CDR3 DNA: TGTGCCAGCAGTGACGCAAACAGGCTAGCGGGAAGAAAAGAGACCCAGTACTTC; CDR3 protein: CASSDANRLAGRKETQYF; V gene: TRBV6-1; clone size: many; J gene: TRBJ2-5; D gene: TRBD2
CDR3 DNA: TGTGCCAGCAGTGTTCAGGCAGCCATGAACACTGAAGCTTTCTTT; CDR3 protein: CASSVQAAMNTEAFF; V gene: TRBV2; clone size: many; J gene: TRBJ1-1; D gene: -
CDR3 DNA: TGTGCCAGCAGACCTGACAGTGAGGGCAATCAGCCCCAGCATTTT; CDR3 protein: CASRPDSEGNQPQHF; V gene: TRBV28; clone size: -; J gene: TRBJ1-5; D gene: -
CDR3 DNA: TGTGCCACCAGTGAACCGGGACCCAATCAGCCCCAGCATTTT; CDR3 protein: CATSEPGPNQPQHF; V gene: TRBV24-1; clone size: many; J gene: TRBJ1-5; D gene: -
CDR3 DNA: TGTGCCAGCAGCTTAGATTTTGGTACGCAGTATTTT; CDR3 protein: CASSLDFGTQYF; V gene: TRBV7-6; clone size: many; J gene: TRBJ2-3; D gene: -